This TCR beta chain was recovered during a study of shared clonotypes between healthy human individuals. Sequencing was performed with immunoSEQ multiplex PCR; in TCRdb, only in-frame clones are kept and a portion is missing. The sample has around 580,000 clones, 95% to 98% seen once; the top ten hold approximately 0.3%. CD45RO-negative, CCR7-selected cells formed the naive CD8 fraction, which excluded terminally differentiated effector memory CD45RA+ cells. Specimen: naive CD8+ T cells sorted from blood. The TCR originated in a man between 25 and 39 years old in good health.

The CDR3 bases are TGTGCCAGCAGCAAAGCAGGTTCTCCTGAGGGCGAGCAGTACTTC. This encodes CASSKAGSPEGEQYF. The V and J genes are TRBV21-1 and TRBJ2-7; the D segment call TRBD2 is taken from the table without a DNA check. TRBV21-1 is tagged as a pseudogene. This CDR3 is 15 amino acids long.